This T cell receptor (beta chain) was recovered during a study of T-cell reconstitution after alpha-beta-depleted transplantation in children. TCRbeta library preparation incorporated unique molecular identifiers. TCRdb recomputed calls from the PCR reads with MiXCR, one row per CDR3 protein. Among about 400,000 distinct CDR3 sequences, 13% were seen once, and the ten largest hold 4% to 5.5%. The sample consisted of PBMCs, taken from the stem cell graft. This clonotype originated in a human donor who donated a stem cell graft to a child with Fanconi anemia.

The CDR3 nucleotides read TGTGCCAGCAGCCGCTCCAGGGGAGGGCAGGATACGCAGTATTTT. This codes for CASSRSRGGQDTQYF. The genes are TRBV7-6 and TRBJ2-3, with D perhaps TRBD2 (7 bases). CDR3 length equals 15 residues. Trimming shortened V by 5 bases and J by 6 bases, and 18 bases separated the two germline ends. Germline CDR1 SGHVS, CDR2 FNYEAQ.